These T cell receptor beta chains were read from a single sample in a study of blood T cell repertoires in COVID-19. Data came from immunoSEQ multiplex PCR; TCRdb stores just in-frame clones and leaves some out. Of more than 65,000 clones in the sample, about four fifths are singletons; the top ten hold almost 10%. The sample consisted of peripheral blood. Source of these receptors: an elderly woman with acute or convalescent COVID-19. Both conserved end residues are part of each CDR3. The D gene is left open where the match is weak. Clone size is not always given. Where it is, it says once, few, many or a class for expanded clones.

D,size,V,J,CDR3,DNA
-,-,TRBV15,TRBJ2-2,CATSRQGSTGELFF,TGTGCCACCAGCAGACAGGGGAGCACCGGGGAGCTGTTTTTT
-,many,TRBV11-2,TRBJ2-5,CASSSVETQYF,TGTGCCAGCAGCTCTGTAGAGACCCAGTACTTC
TRBD2,-,TRBV2,TRBJ2-7,CASSAGGPEQYF,TGTGCCAGCAGTGCGGGGGGGCCTGAGCAGTACTTC
-,-,TRBV5-6,TRBJ1-4,CASSLLQSGNEKLFF,TGTGCCAGCAGCTTGTTGCAGTCGGGGAATGAAAAACTGTTTTTT
-,-,TRBV19,TRBJ2-1,CASSMRLTYNEQFF,TGTGCCAGTAGTATGCGACTTACCTACAATGAGCAGTTCTTC
-,-,TRBV5-5,TRBJ2-3,CASSLVGGRSTDTQYF,TGTGCCAGCAGCTTGGTAGGGGGACGATCCACAGATACGCAGTATTTT
TRBD1,-,TRBV13,TRBJ2-5,CASSYGTGGRGETQYF,TGTGCCAGCAGCTATGGGACAGGGGGTAGAGGAGAGACCCAGTACTTC
TRBD1,few,TRBV7-9,TRBJ1-1,CASRLAGQGGGNTEAFF,TGTGCCAGCAGACTAGCGGGACAGGGAGGGGGAAACACTGAAGCTTTCTTT
-,-,TRBV5-1,TRBJ2-3,CASSLVGGGWRTDTQYF,TGCGCCAGCAGCTTGGTAGGTGGGGGGTGGAGGACAGATACGCAGTATTTT
TRBD1,once,TRBV30,TRBJ2-1,CAWKDRGSYNEQFF,TGTGCCTGGAAAGACAGGGGGTCTTACAATGAGCAGTTCTTC
TRBD2,-,TRBV4-2,TRBJ2-3,CASSQDPLAGGNDTQYF,TGTGCCAGCAGCCAAGACCCACTAGCGGGGGGAAACGATACGCAGTATTTT
-,few,TRBV4-1,TRBJ2-1,CASSRPAVSNEQFF,TGCGCCAGCAGCCGCCCCGCCGTGAGCAATGAGCAGTTCTTC
TRBD1,-,TRBV9,TRBJ1-2,CASSVTDRSYGYTF,TGTGCCAGCAGCGTAACGGACAGGAGCTATGGCTACACCTTC
TRBD2,-,TRBV5-1,TRBJ2-7,CASSPRSGGSSYEQYF,TGCGCCAGCAGCCCAAGAAGCGGGGGGAGCTCCTACGAGCAGTACTTC
TRBD1,-,TRBV3-1/TRBV3-2,TRBJ1-1,CASSQGTGNTEAFF,TGTGCCAGCAGCCAAGGGACAGGGAACACTGAAGCTTTCTTT
-,-,TRBV7-2,TRBJ2-7,CASSSGQSGYEQYF,TGTGCCAGCAGCTCTGGACAGTCCGGCTACGAGCAGTACTTC
TRBD1,once,TRBV2,TRBJ1-4,CASRDPGQYNEKLFF,TGTGCCAGCAGAGATCCGGGACAGTATAATGAAAAACTGTTTTTT
TRBD1,-,TRBV2,TRBJ1-6,CASSRQGFNSPLHF,TGTGCCAGCAGCAGACAGGGATTTAATTCACCCCTCCACTTT
TRBD1,-,TRBV6-1,TRBJ1-2,CASSEGTGGFYGYTF,TGTGCCAGCAGTGAAGGGACAGGGGGCTTTTACGGCTACACCTTC
-,few,TRBV5-1,TRBJ1-2,CASSLELRNGYTF,TGCGCCAGCAGCTTGGAACTTAGAAATGGCTACACCTTC
-,few,TRBV19,TRBJ2-1,CASSIDSGQFSSYNEQFF,TGTGCCAGTAGTATAGATTCCGGACAATTCAGCTCCTACAATGAGCAGTTCTTC
TRBD2,-,TRBV11-1,TRBJ2-3,CASRAPGLAGTDTQYF,TGTGCCAGCAGGGCACCCGGACTAGCGGGCACAGATACGCAGTATTTT
TRBD1,-,TRBV5-1,TRBJ1-3,CASKIGTGSGNTIYF,TGCGCCAGCAAGATCGGGACAGGTTCAGGAAACACCATATATTTT
TRBD2,-,TRBV7-2,TRBJ2-1,CASSFASGSASLNEQFF,TGTGCCAGCAGCTTTGCTAGCGGGTCCGCTTCATTGAATGAGCAGTTCTTC
-,-,TRBV28,TRBJ1-2,CASSFWGTNYGYTF,TGTGCCAGCAGTTTTTGGGGCACCAACTATGGCTACACCTTC
-,-,TRBV7-9,TRBJ1-4,CASSQTGLEKLFF,TGTGCCAGCAGCCAGACGGGGTTAGAAAAACTGTTTTTT